The T cell receptor beta chain described here comes from a study of shared clonotypes between healthy human individuals. CD8 cells regarded as naive lacked CD45RO, were positively chosen for CCR7, and omitted terminally differentiated effector memory CD45RA+ cells. The protocol was immunoSEQ multiplex PCR, while the TCRdb copy is restricted to in-frame clones and leaves out a portion. Of about 2 million clones in the sample, about 95% were seen once. Looked up from germline, CDR1 is SGHAT and CDR2 is FQNNGV. J lost 2 bases, V lost 5 bases, and 13 bases had no gene match. The CDR3 runs to 18 residues.

The sample comprised naive CD8+ T cells sorted from blood. This TCR derives from a man between 18 and 35 years old in good health. The chain carries TRBV11-2 and TRBJ2-7; 12 nucleotides line up with TRBD2. The CDR3: CASSAAARLAGAAYEQYF. The CDR3, as DNA: TGTGCCAGCAGCGCCGCCGCCAGACTAGCGGGGGCAGCCTACGAGCAGTACTTC. The full variable domain, its missing parts supplied by reference TRBV11-2 and TRBJ2-7, is EAGVAQSPRYKIIEKRQSVAFWCNPISGHATLYWYQQILGQGPKLLIQFQNNGVVDDSQLPKDRFSAERLKGVDSTLKIQPAKLEDSAVYLCASSAAARLAGAAYEQYFGPGTRLTVT.